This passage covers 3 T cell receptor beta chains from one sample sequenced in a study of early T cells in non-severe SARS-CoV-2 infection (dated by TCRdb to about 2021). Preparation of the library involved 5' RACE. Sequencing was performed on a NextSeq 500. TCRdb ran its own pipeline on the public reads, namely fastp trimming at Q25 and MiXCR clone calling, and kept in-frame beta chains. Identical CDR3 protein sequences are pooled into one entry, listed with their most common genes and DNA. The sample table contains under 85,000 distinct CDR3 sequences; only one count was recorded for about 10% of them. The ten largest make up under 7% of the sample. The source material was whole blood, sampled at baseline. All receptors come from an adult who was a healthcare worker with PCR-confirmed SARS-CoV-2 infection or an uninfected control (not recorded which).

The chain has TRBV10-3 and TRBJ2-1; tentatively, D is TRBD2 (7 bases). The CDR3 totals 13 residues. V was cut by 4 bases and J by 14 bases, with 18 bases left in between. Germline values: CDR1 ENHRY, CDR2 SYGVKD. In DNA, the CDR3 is TGTGCCATCAGTGTCAAAGCGGGACAAGGGGAGTTCTTC. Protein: CAISVKAGQGEFF.

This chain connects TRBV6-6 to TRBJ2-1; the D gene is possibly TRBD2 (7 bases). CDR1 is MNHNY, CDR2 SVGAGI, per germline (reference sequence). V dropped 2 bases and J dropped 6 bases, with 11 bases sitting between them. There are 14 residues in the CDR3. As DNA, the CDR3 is TGTGCCAGCAGTTACAGCGGGACAAGCAATGAGCAGTTCTTC. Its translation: CASSYSGTSNEQFF.

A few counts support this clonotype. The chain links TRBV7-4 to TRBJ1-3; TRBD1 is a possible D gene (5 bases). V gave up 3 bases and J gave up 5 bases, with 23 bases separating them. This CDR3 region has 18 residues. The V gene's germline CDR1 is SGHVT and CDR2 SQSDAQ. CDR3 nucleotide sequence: TGTGCCAGCAGCTTGGGGGGTTCTTACCGGGTCCGGAGAAACACCATATATTTT. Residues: CASSLGGSYRVRRNTIYF. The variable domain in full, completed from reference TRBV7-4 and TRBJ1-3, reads GAGVSQSPRYKVAKRGRDVALRCDSISGHVTLYWYRQTLGQGSEVLTYSQSDAQRDKSGRPSGRFSAERPERSVSTLKIQRTEQGDSAVYLCASSLGGSYRVRRNTIYFGEGSWLTVV.